Following are 6 T cell receptor beta chains from one sample sequenced in a study of identical twins. TCRdb fed the 5' RACE reads into MiXCR, producing one record per CDR3 protein. The data hold over 550,000 distinct CDR3 sequences, with just over 7% observed a single time. This sample was shared with a second study, whose subject was yellow fever vaccine responses in identical twins.

The source material was PBMCs. All receptors come from a young woman in good health.

This clonotype appeared a few times. The CDR3 sequence: CASSLASGGYGDTQYF. In DNA, the CDR3 is TGTGCCAGCAGTTTAGCATCAGGGGGCTATGGAGATACGCAGTATTTT. This rearrangement joins TRBV28 to TRBJ2-3, with TRBD1 matching over 8 bases. This CDR3 has 16 amino acids. The V gene's germline CDR1 is MDHEN and CDR2 SYDVKM. V lost 2 bases to trimming and J lost 5 bases; unmatched junction nucleotides: 9.

The chain uses TRBV2 and TRBJ2-2; 8 bases match TRBD1. Germline-derived CDR1 and CDR2 are SNHLY and FYNNEI. The CDR3 consists of 15 residues. V shed 6 bases and J 0 bases; nucleotides not matched to a gene: 3. CDR3 nucleotides: TGTGCCAGCAGGACGGACAGGGCGAACACCGGGGAGCTGTTTTTT. Translated, it gives CASRTDRANTGELFF.

The DNA for the CDR3 is TGTGCCAGCAGTTTATACTCCTCCTTGCAGTGGTATTTT. Protein sequence: CASSLYSSLQWYF. This chain links TRBV27 with TRBJ2-3; D remains unclear. CDR1 and CDR2 from the germline V gene are MNHEY and SMNVEV (reference sequence). V gave up 1 base and J gave up 14 bases, with 16 bases separating them. This CDR3 comprises 13 residues.

In its sample, this clonotype was seen a few times. This chain links TRBV5-8 with TRBJ1-5; D not certain. CDR3 length: 14 residues. From germline, CDR1 is SGHTS and CDR2 YDEGEE. Trimming cost V 1 base and J 1 base, with 6 bases left between them. The CDR3 bases are TGTGCCAGCAGCTTGAGGGAGAGCAATCAGCCCCAGCATTTT. This gives the protein CASSLRESNQPQHF.

This sequence joins TRBV28 and TRBJ2-1; D perhaps matches TRBD2 (6 bases). This CDR3 has 17 residues. Germline-derived CDR1 and CDR2 are MDHEN and SYDVKM. Trimming cost V 1 base and J 1 base, with 14 bases left between them. CDR3 in amino acids: CASSLYPGDQSYNEQFF. The CDR3 DNA is TGTGCCAGCAGTTTATATCCGGGGGACCAATCCTACAATGAGCAGTTCTTC.

This sequence joins TRBV5-5 and TRBJ2-7, with 10 positions matching TRBD1. The CDR3 totals 15 residues. Per germline, CDR1 SGHKS and CDR2 YYEKEE (reference sequence). The ends lost 0 bases at V and 3 bases at J; junction bases unmatched: 3. The CDR3 spells CASSLVGTGVYEQYF. Written as DNA, the CDR3 is TGTGCCAGCAGCTTGGTTGGGACAGGGGTCTACGAGCAGTACTTC.